This T cell receptor (beta chain) was sequenced for a study of blood T cell repertoires in COVID-19 (dated by TCRdb to about 2020). The study in broad terms: Collaborator samples came from the United States, Italy and Spain and covered acute and convalescent phases of COVID-19. The material from the prospective study consisted of cDNA or gDNA derived from T cells, B-cell-depleted T cells, or PBMCs. Subjects who had been exposed to COVID-19, were actively infected with it, or had recovered from it provided the deeply sampled blood TCRbeta repertoires that made up the dataset. The repertoires were made available in a free public database intended to serve as a resource for research on the immune response to SARS-CoV-2. Samples were obtained from the ongoing ImmuneRACE study (first 160 participants) and from about 1,300 subjects provided by 6 global collaborators. A de-identified subject ID, COVID-19 status, age in years and sex were almost always included in the sample metadata. HLA class I and class II types, where available, came from metadata supplied by the sample provider rather than from assay-based typing. Study-wide conclusions, independent of this receptor: The amount of clinical and demographic metadata varied by source and participant and was provided uncurated.

TCRbeta CDR3 regions were amplified from genomic DNA by means of the immunoSEQ Assay, a bias-controlled multiplex PCR. Concerning the study's data processing: Nucleated cell counts per sample were estimated from amplification of reference gene primers within the assay. To quantify the absolute abundance of each unique TCRbeta CDR3 rearrangement, sequence reads were collapsed and filtered. For each sample, productive Simpson clonality was calculated by taking the square root of Simpson's diversity index across productive rearrangements. TCRdb holds this immuneACCESS table with in-frame rearrangements only. Some clones are missing; in checked studies, unresolved V genes explain under half, and the rest has no known cause. V and J calls and clone size are copied from that table; D and trimming were computed from the DNA. This sample is represented by approximately 300,000 clones; about nine tenths of them were singletons. More than 2% of the sample belongs to the ten largest clones.

The collaborating institutions used their own protocols to collect whole blood in K2EDTA tubes. For TCRbeta analysis, collaborators shipped samples in one of three forms: frozen whole blood, isolated PBMCs, or DNA extracted from either of those sample types. This clone has only a few counts. Its antigen specificity is not known. Base quality data are lacking; no much larger clone is found one base away. Looking up the germline V gene yields CDR1 MDHEN and CDR2 SYDVKM. The CDR3 runs 21 amino acids, cysteine and phenylalanine included. The retained sequence is limited to the CDR3, 63 bases, with the frame set at the first base. The junction shows trimming of 0 bases on V and 3 bases on J, plus 29 bases between the germline ends.

The chain employs TRBV28 and TRBJ1-2; TRBD1 is a weak D gene call, 6 bases matching. This receptor was taken from a man younger than 35 with active or convalescent COVID-19. Material for sequencing was peripheral blood. The bases are TGTGCCAGCAGTTTATGTATCTCGAAGAGGGGGTCCTTCCCACCGTACTATGGCTACACCTTC. Its translation reads: CASSLCISKRGSFPPYYGYTF.